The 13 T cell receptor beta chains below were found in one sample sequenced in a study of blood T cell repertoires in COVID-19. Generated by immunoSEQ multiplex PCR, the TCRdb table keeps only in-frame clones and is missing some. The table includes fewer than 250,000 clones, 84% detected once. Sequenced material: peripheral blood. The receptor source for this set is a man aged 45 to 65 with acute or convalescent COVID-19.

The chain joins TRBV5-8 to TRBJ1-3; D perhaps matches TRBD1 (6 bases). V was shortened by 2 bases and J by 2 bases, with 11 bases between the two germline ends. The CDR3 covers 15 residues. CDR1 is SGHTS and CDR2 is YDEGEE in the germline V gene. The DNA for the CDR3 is TGTGCCAGCAGCTTAAGGGGGTCGACTGGAAACACCATATATTTT. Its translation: CASSLRGSTGNTIYF.

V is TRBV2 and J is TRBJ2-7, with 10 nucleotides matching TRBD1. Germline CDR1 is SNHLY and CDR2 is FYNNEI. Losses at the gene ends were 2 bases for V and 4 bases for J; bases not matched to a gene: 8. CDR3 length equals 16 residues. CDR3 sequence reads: CASSEQPPDRGYEQYF. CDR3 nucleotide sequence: TGTGCCAGCAGTGAACAGCCCCCGGACAGGGGGTACGAGCAGTACTTC.

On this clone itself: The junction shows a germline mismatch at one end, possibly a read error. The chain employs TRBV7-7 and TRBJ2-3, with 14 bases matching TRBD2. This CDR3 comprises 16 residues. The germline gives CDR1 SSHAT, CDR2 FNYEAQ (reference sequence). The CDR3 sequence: CASSPGLAGVTDTQYF. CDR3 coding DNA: TGTGCTAGCAGCCCGGGACTAGCGGGGGTCACAGATACGCAGTATTTT.

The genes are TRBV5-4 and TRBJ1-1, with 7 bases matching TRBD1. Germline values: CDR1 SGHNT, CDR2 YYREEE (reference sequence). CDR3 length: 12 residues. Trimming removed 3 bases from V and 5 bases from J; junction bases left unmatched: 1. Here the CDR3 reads CASSYRGTEAFF. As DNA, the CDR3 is TGTGCCAGCAGCTACAGGGGTACTGAAGCTTTCTTT.

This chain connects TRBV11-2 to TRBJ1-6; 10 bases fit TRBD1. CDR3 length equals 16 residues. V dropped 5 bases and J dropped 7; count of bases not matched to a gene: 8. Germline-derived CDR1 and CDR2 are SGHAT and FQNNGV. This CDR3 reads CASSPLRTGGNSPLHF. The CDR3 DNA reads TGTGCCAGCAGCCCCCTTAGGACAGGGGGGAATTCACCCCTCCACTTT.

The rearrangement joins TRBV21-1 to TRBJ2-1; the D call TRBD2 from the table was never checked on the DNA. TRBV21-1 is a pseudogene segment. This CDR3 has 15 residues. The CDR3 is CASRAGLAGYNEQFF. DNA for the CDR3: TGTGCCAGCAGAGCGGGACTAGCGGGTTACAATGAGCAGTTCTTC.

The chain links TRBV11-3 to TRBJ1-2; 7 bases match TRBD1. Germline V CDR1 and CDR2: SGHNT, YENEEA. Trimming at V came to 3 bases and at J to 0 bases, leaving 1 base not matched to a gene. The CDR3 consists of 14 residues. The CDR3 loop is CASSFTGANYGYTF. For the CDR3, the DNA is TGTGCCAGCAGCTTTACAGGGGCTAACTATGGCTACACCTTC.

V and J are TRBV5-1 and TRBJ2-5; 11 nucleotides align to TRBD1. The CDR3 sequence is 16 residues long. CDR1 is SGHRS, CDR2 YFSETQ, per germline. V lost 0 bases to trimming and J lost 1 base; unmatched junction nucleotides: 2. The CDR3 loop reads CASSLVGTGGQETQYF. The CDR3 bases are TGCGCCAGCAGCTTGGTCGGGACAGGGGGCCAAGAGACCCAGTACTTC. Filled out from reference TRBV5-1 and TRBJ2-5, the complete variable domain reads KAGVTQTPRYLIKTRGQQVTLSCSPISGHRSVSWYQQTPGQGLQFLFEYFSETQRNKGNFPGRFSGRQFSNSRSEMNVSTLELGDSALYLCASSLVGTGGQETQYFGPGTRLLVL.

This chain's CDR3 is CSVEDRGTSTEAFF. CDR3 DNA sequence: TGCAGCGTTGAAGATCGGGGGACGAGCACTGAAGCTTTCTTT. The rearrangement links TRBV29-1 to TRBJ1-1, with D possibly TRBD1 on 5 matching bases. V lost 0 bases and J 4 bases, leaving 12 bases between the germline ends. Germline assignment: CDR1 SQVTM and CDR2 ANQGSEA. CDR3 length: 14 residues.

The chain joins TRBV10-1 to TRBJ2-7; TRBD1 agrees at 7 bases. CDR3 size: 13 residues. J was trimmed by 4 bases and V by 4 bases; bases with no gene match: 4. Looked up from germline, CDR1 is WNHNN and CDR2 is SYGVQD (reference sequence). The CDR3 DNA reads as TGCGCCAGCAGTGTTGGGACAGCTTACGAGCAGTACTTC. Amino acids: CASSVGTAYEQYF.

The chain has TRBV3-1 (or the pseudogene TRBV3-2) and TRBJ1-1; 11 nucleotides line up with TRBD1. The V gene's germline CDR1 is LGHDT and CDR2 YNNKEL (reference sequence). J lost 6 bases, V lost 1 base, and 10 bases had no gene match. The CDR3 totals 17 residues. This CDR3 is CASSQARMWGQGAEAFF. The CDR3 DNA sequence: TGTGCCAGCAGCCAAGCTCGAATGTGGGGACAGGGGGCTGAAGCTTTCTTT.

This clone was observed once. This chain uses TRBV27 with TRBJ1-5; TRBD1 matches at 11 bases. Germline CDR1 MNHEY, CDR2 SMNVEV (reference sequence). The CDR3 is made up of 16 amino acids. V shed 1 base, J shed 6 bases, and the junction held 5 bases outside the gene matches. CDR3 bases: TGTGCCAGCAGTTTATTAGGACAGGGGGCGAGTCAGCCCCAGCATTTT. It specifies CASSLLGQGASQPQHF.

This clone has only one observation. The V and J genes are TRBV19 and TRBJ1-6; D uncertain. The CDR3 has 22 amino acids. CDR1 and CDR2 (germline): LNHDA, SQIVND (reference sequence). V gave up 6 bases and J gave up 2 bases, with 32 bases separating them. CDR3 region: CASSLLSGTPILPIAYNSPLHF. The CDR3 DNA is TGTGCCAGTAGCTTACTTAGCGGTACACCAATTCTACCCATCGCCTATAATTCACCCCTCCACTTT.